Here is one T cell receptor beta chain with its context. The data were taken from a study of blood T cell repertoires in COVID-19. Study-level background: Acute-phase and convalescent COVID-19 samples originated in the United States, Italy and Spain.

In the source study's methods: Reference gene primer amplification in the assay estimated nucleated cell counts. Clones were read by immunoSEQ multiplex PCR, and TCRdb kept only the in-frame ones, dropping some. V and J calls and clone size are given by that table; D and trimming were obtained from the DNA. Of hundreds of thousands of clones detected, over 65% appear once; the ten largest clones hold 3% to 3.5%. CDR1 is SGHTA, CDR2 FQGNSA, per germline. This CDR3 region has 16 residues. The V gene lost 5 bases and the J gene lost 0 bases, with 13 bases spanning the gap. This clonotype was obtained from a woman over 75 with acute or convalescent COVID-19. V is TRBV7-2 and J is TRBJ1-4, with a weak D call TRBD1 (5 bases). Sequencing used peripheral blood. CDR3 bases: TGTGCCAGCAGCGTAGACAGACCTTCAACTAATGAAAAACTGTTTTTT. Amino acid sequence: CASSVDRPSTNEKLFF.